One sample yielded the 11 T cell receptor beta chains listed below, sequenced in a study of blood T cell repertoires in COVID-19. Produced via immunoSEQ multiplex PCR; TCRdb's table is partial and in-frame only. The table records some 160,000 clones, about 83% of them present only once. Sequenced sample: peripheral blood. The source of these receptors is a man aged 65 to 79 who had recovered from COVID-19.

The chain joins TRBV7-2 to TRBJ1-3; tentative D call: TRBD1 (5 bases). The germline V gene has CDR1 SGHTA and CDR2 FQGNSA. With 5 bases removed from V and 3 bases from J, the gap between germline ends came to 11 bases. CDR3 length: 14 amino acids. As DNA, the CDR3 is TGTGCCAGCAGCCAGAGGAGGGGTGGAAACACCATATATTTT. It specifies CASSQRRGGNTIYF.

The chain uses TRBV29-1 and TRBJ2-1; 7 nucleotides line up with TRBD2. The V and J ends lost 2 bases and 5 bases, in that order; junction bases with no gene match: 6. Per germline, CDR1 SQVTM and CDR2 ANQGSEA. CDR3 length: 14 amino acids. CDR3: CSVERWLADNEQFF. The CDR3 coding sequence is TGCAGCGTTGAAAGGTGGCTAGCGGACAATGAGCAGTTCTTC.

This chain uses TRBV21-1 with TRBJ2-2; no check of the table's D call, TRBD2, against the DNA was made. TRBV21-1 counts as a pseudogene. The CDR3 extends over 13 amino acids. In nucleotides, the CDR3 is TGTGCCAGCAGGTGCGGGAACACCGGGGAGCTGTTTTTT. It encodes CASRCGNTGELFF.

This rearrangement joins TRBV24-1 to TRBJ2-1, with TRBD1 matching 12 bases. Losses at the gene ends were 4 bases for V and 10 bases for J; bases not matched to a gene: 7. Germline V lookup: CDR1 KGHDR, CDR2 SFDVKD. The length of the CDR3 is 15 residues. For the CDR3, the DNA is TGTGCCACCAGTGAATCCGGGACAGGGGGCGGAGAGCAGTTCTTC. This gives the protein CATSESGTGGGEQFF.

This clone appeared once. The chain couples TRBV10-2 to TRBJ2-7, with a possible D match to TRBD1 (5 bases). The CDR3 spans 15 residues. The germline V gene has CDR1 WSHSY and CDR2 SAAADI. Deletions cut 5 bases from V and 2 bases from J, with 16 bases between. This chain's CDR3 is CASSKKAAGPYEQYF. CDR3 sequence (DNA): TGCGCCAGCAGTAAGAAGGCGGCAGGGCCCTACGAGCAGTACTTC.

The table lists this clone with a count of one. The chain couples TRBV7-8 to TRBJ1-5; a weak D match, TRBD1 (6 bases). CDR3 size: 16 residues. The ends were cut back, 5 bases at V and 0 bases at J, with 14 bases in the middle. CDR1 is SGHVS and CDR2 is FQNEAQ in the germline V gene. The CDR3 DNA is TGTGCCAGCAGCCCAAGGACAGACTATAGCAATCAGCCCCAGCATTTT. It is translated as CASSPRTDYSNQPQHF. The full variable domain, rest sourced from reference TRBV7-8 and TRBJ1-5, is GAGVSQSPRYKVAKRGQDVALRCDPISGHVSLFWYQQALGQGPEFLTYFQNEAQLDKSGLPSDRFFAERPEGSVSTLKIQRTQQEDSAVYLCASSPRTDYSNQPQHFGDGTRLSIL.

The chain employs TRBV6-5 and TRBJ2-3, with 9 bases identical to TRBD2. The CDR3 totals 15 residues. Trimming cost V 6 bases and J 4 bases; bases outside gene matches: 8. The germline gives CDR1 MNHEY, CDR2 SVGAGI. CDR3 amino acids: CASSPGLAGADTQYF. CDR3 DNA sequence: TGTGCCAGCAGCCCGGGACTAGCTGGGGCAGATACGCAGTATTTT.

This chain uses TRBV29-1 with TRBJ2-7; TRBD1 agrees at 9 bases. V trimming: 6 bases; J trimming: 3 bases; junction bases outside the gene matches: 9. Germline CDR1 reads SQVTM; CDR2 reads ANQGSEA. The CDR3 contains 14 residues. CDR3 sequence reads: CSVKTGTGYYEQYF. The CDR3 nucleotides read TGCAGCGTAAAGACCGGGACAGGGTACTACGAGCAGTACTTC.

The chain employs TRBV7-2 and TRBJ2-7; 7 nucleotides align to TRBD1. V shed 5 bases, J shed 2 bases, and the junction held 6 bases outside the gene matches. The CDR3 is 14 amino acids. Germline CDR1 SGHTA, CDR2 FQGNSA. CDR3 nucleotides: TGTGCCAGCAGCCTAGGGGGCGCCCCCTACGAGCAGTACTTC. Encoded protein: CASSLGGAPYEQYF.

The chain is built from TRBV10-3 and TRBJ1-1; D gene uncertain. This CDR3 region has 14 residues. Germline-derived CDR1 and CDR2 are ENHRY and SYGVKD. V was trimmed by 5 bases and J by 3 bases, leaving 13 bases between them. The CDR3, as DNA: TGTGCCATCAGTCGACACCCGAGGGACACTGAAGCTTTCTTT. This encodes CAISRHPRDTEAFF.

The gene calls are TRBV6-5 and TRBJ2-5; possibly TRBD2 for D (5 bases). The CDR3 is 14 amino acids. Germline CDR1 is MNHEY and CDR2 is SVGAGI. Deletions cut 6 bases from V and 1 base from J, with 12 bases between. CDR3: CASSAGGIQETQYF. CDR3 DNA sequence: TGTGCCAGCAGCGCCGGAGGAATCCAAGAGACCCAGTACTTC.